The sample holds a few counts of the clone carrying this TCR beta chain. Its antigen is not identified. Germline and junction disagree at one end, which may indicate a read error. This specimen comes from a study of tumor-infiltrating lymphocytes in primary liver carcinoma. Turning to the study itself: Stage T1-T3 N0M0 tumors measured about 4.2 to 11 cm at most.

The CDR3 loop spans 13 amino acids. In germline, CDR1 is ENHRY, CDR2 SYGVKD. DNA and RNA were both co-extracted from approximately 20-30 mg of bulk tissue that had not been sorted. Surgeons resected the patients' primary liver carcinomas. At sampling, these chronic HBV carriers had received no treatment. Priming with a constant-region primer yielded TCR beta cDNA from 450 to 600 ng total RNA. Three nested multiplex PCR rounds, a slightly modified ARM-PCR method, built the TCR beta libraries. For approximately 10 cycles apiece, the opening two PCR rounds ran with TRBV1-TRBV30 forward primers and a C-beta reverse primer. TCRdb analysed the multiplex PCR reads with MiXCR anew, one entry per CDR3 protein. Seen here are under 150,000 distinct CDR3 sequences, around 65% observed once, and the top ten hold more than 8%. Study conclusions and caveats: Tumors and blood were compared for top-250-clone fraction, and tumors had the significantly higher value (p = 0.039).

The receptor comes from a woman aged 55-75 years with primary liver carcinoma and hepatitis B virus infection. The sequencing sample was made of tumor-adjacent normal liver tissue. The V and J genes are TRBV10-3 and TRBJ1-4; D is undetermined. The CDR3 region is CAIRAGSGEKLFF. CDR3 in DNA: TGTGCCATCAGGGCCGGGAGCGGTGAAAAATTGTTTTTT.